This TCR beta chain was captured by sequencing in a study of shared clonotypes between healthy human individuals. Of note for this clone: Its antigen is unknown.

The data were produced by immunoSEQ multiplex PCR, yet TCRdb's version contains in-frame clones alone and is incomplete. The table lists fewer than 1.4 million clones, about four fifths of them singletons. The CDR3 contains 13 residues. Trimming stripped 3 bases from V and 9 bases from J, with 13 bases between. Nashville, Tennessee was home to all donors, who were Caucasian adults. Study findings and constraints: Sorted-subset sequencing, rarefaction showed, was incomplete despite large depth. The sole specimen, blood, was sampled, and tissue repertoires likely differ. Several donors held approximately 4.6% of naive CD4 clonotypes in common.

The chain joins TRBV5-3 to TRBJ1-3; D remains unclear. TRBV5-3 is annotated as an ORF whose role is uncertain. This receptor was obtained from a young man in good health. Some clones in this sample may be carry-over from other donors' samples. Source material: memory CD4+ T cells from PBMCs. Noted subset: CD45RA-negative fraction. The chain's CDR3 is CARSSVNLSTIYF. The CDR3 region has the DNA TGTGCCAGAAGCTCGGTCAATCTAAGCACCATATATTTT.